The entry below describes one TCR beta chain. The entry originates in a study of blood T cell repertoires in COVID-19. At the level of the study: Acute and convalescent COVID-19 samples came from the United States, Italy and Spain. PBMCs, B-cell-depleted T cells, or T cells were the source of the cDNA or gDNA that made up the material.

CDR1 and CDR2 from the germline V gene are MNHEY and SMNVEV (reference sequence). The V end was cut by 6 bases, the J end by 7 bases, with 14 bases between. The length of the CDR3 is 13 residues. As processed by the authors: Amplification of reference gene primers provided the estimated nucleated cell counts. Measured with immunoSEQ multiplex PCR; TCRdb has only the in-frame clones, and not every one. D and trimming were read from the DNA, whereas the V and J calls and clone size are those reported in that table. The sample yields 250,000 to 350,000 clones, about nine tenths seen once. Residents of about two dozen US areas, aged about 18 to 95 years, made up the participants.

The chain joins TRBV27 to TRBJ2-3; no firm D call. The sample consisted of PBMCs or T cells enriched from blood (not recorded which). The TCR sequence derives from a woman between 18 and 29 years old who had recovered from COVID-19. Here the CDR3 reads CASSFVSMNTQYF. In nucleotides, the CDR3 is TGTGCCAGCAGCTTTGTCTCTATGAATACGCAGTATTTT.